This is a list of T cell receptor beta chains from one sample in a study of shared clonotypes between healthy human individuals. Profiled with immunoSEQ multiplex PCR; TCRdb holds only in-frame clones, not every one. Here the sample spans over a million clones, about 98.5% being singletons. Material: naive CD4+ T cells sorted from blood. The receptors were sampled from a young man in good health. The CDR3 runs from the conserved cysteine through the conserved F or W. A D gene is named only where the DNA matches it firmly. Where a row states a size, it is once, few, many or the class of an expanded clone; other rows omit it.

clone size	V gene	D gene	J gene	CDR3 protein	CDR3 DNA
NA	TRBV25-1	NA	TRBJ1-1	CASSGGTTEAFF	TGTGCCAGCAGTGGTGGGACCACTGAAGCTTTCTTT
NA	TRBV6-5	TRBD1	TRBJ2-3	CASSYGTARTDTQYF	TGTGCCAGCAGTTACGGGACAGCCCGCACAGATACGCAGTATTTT
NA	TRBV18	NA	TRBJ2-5	CASSSGQQETQYF	TGTGCCAGCTCGTCCGGGCAACAAGAGACCCAGTACTTC
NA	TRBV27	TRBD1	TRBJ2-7	CASSSRGLGHQKQYF	TGTGCCAGCAGTTCCAGGGGGCTTGGCCACCAGAAGCAGTACTTC
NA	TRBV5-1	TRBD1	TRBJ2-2	CASSLAQGVNTGELFF	TGCGCCAGCAGCTTGGCACAGGGGGTAAACACCGGGGAGCTGTTTTTT
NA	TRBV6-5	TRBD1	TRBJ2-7	CASSTGATYEQYF	TGTGCCAGCAGTACAGGGGCTACCTACGAGCAGTACTTC
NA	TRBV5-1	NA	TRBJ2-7	CASSLGQGHEQYF	TGCGCCAGCAGCTTGGGCCAGGGCCACGAGCAGTACTTC
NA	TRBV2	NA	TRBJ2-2	CASSEQGFGELFF	TGTGCCAGCAGTGAACAGGGTTTCGGGGAGCTGTTTTTT
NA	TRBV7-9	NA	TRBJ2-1	CASSLRLGSYNEQFF	TGTGCCAGCAGCCTCCGACTAGGTTCCTACAATGAGCAGTTCTTC
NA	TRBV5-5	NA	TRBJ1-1	CASSLVDMNTEAFF	TGTGCCAGCAGCTTGGTCGACATGAACACTGAAGCTTTCTTT
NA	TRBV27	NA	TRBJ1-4	CASSLKGFDEKLFF	TGTGCCAGCAGTTTAAAGGGTTTCGATGAAAAACTGTTTTTT
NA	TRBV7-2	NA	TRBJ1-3	CASLFLGGNTIYF	TGTGCCAGCCTTTTTTTGGGTGGAAACACCATATATTTT
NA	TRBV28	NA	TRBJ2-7	CASSLNGGSSIRF	TGTGCCAGCAGTTTAAATGGCGGCAGCTCCATTCGCTTC
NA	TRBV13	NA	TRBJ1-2	CASSDTVYGYTF	TGTGCCAGCAGCGACACAGTCTATGGCTACACCTTC
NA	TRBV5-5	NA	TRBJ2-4	CASSSYPGSLNF	TGTGCCAGCAGCTCTTATCCGGGCAGCCTCAACTTC
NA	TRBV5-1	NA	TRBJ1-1	CASSLAAGGEAFF	TGCGCCAGCAGCTTGGCCGCCGGCGGTGAAGCTTTCTTT
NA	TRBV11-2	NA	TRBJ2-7	CASSYGLRPYF	TGTGCCAGCAGCTACGGACTGCGGCCGTACTTC
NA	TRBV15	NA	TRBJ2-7	CATSRGRVPTVYEQYF	TGTGCCACCAGCAGAGGCAGGGTTCCCACGGTCTACGAGCAGTACTTC
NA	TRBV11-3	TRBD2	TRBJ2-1	CASSQGLAGGSYNEQFF	TGTGCCAGCAGCCAAGGACTAGCGGGAGGCTCCTACAATGAGCAGTTCTTC
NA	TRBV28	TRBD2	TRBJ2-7	CASSSSGTTPYEQYF	TGTGCCAGCAGTTCCTCCGGGACTACGCCCTACGAGCAGTACTTC
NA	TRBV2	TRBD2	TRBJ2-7	CASSDAGLAGGLNEQYF	TGTGCCAGCAGCGACGCCGGACTAGCGGGAGGGCTCAACGAGCAGTACTTC
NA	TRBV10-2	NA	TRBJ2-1	CASSENSYNEQFF	TGCGCCAGCAGTGAAAACAGCTACAATGAGCAGTTCTTC
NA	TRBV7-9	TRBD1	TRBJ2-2	CASSLVQGAPGELFF	TGTGCCAGCAGCTTAGTCCAGGGGGCGCCCGGGGAGCTGTTTTTT
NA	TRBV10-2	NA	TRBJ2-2	CASSVRGPGSGTLAGELFF	TGCGCCAGCAGTGTTCGGGGGCCGGGGAGCGGGACCCTCGCCGGGGAGCTGTTTTTT
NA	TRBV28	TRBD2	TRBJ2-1	CASRQSGAGFF	TGTGCCAGCAGACAGAGCGGGGCCGGGTTCTTC
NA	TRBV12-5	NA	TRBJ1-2	CASGLVNGYGYGYTF	TGTGCTAGTGGTTTGGTAAACGGCTACGGCTATGGCTACACCTTC
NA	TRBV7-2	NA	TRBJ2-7	CASSLVLTYEQYF	TGTGCCAGCAGCTTAGTCCTTACCTACGAGCAGTACTTC
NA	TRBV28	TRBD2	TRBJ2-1	CASSSGAPYNEQFF	TGTGCCAGCAGCAGCGGGGCGCCCTACAATGAGCAGTTCTTC
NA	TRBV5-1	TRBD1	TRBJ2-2	CASSLGQGAGELFF	TGCGCCAGCAGCCTAGGACAGGGAGCCGGGGAGCTGTTTTTT
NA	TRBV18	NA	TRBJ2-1	CASSPNEISYNEQFF	TGTGCCAGCTCACCGAACGAGATCTCCTACAATGAGCAGTTCTTC
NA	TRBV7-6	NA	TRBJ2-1	CASSALLAGEQFF	TGTGCCAGCAGCGCCTTATTGGCTGGGGAGCAGTTCTTC
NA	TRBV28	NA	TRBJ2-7	CASTQGLIPYEQYF	TGTGCCAGCACTCAGGGCCTAATCCCCTACGAGCAGTACTTC
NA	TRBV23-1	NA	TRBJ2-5	CASSQSMVETQYF	TGCGCCAGCAGTCAATCTATGGTGGAGACCCAGTACTTC
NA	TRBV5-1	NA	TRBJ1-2	CASSLDRLPNYGYTF	TGCGCCAGCAGCTTGGACAGGTTACCTAACTATGGCTACACCTTC
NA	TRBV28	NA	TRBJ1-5	CASSFPMAQPQHF	TGTGCCAGCAGTTTTCCGATGGCCCAGCCCCAGCATTTT
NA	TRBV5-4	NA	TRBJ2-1	CASSFRRGTVGNEQFF	TGTGCCAGCAGCTTCCGTCGGGGAACTGTAGGGAATGAGCAGTTCTTC
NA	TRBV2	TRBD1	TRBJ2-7	CASSGTVLREQYF	TGTGCCAGCAGCGGGACAGTTCTTAGGGAGCAGTACTTC
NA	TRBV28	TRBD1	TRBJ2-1	CASSPRTGLRNEQFF	TGTGCCAGCAGTCCCCGGACAGGGCTTCGGAATGAGCAGTTCTTC
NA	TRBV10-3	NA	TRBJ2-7	CAISESDTYEQYF	TGTGCCATCAGTGAGTCCGACACTTACGAGCAGTACTTC
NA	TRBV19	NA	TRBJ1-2	CASSTDGNYGYTF	TGTGCCAGTAGTACAGACGGAAACTATGGCTACACCTTC
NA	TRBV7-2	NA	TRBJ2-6	CASSFYRSGANVLTF	TGTGCCAGCAGCTTCTACCGCTCTGGGGCCAACGTCCTGACTTTC
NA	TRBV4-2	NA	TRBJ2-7	CASSHGAAEVYEQYF	TGTGCCAGCAGCCATGGGGCAGCGGAGGTCTACGAGCAGTACTTC
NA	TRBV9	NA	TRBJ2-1	CASSVGSGNEQFF	TGTGCCAGCAGCGTAGGGTCGGGGAATGAGCAGTTCTTC
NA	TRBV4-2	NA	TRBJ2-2	CASSQFVGGSYTGELFF	TGTGCCAGCAGCCAATTCGTAGGAGGGTCTTACACCGGGGAGCTGTTTTTT
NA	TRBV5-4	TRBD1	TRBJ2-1	CASSLQGVKSNEQFF	TGTGCCAGCAGCTTACAGGGGGTTAAATCAAATGAGCAGTTCTTC
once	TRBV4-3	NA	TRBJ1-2	CASSQRDGANYGYTF	TGCGCCAGCAGCCAAAGGGACGGAGCTAACTATGGCTACACCTTC
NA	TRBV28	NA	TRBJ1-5	CASSLLGQPQHF	TGTGCCAGCAGTTTATTAGGTCAGCCCCAGCATTTT
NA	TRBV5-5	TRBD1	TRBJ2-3	CASSLWGQGTDTQYF	TGTGCCAGCAGCTTGTGGGGACAGGGCACAGATACGCAGTATTTT
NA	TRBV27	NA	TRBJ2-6	CASSLYGSWLSGANVLTF	TGTGCCAGCAGTTTGTACGGGAGCTGGCTCTCTGGGGCCAACGTCCTGACTTTC
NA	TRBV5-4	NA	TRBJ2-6	CASSLGNQRNVLTF	TGTGCCAGCAGCTTGGGAAATCAGAGGAACGTCCTGACTTTC